This T cell receptor beta chain was identified during a study of molecular identifiers for immune sequencing clone quantification. Study details: In the replicates, RNA derived from about 20,000 or 100,000 naive CD8 cells was divided into five parts, and four were sequenced.

This clonotype was observed at least ten times. What it binds is unknown. Looked up from germline, CDR1 is LNHDA and CDR2 is SQIVND (reference sequence). Trimming shortened V by 3 bases and J by 4 bases, and 16 bases separated the two germline ends. This CDR3 has 16 residues. Both previously described methods and listed TCR primers were employed to make bulk TCR libraries. TCRdb fed the PCR reads into MiXCR, producing one record per CDR3 protein. The table lists approximately 37,000 distinct CDR3 sequences, about 19% of them singletons, with approximately 1.1% in the top ten. In the sort, naive CD8 T cells were defined as CD8+CD4-CCR7+CD45RA+. Study-wide results and limits: Clones carrying above 20 RNA copies accounted for over 98% of effector molecules, under 1% in naive cells.

The sequence derives from a human donor in good health. Some libraries in this study had Jurkat cell RNA spiked in. The genes are TRBV19 and TRBJ1-5; D uncertain. Source material: naive CD8+ T cells from blood, with Jurkat cell RNA spiked in. Subset noted: FACS-sorted CD8+CD4-CCR7+CD45RA+ naive T cells. In DNA, the CDR3 is TGTGCCAGTAGTATTCTTCCCCCCCCGAGAAATCAGCCCCAGCATTTT. This translates into CASSILPPPRNQPQHF.